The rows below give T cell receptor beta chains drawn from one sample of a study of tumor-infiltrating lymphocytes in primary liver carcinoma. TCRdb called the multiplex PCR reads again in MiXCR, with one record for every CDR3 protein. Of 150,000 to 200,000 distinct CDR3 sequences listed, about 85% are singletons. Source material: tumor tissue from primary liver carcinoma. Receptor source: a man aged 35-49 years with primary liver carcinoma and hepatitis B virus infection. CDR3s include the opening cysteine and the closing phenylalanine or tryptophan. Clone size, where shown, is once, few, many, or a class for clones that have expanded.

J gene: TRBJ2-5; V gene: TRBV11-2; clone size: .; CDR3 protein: CASSSGQPQVTQYF
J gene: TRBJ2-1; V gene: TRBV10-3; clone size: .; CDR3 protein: CGISQGLAGNYNEQFF
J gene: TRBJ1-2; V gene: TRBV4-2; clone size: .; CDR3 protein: CASTQDHQGNYGYTF
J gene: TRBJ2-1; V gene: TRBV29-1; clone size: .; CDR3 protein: CSGGTSRSNERFF
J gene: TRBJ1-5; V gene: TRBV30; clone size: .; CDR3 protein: CAWALAGGRNQPQNF
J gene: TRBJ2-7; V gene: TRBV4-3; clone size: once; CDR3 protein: CPSSQDREAGDERYF
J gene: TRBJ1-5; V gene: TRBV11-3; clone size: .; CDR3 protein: CASALDLGVVQPQHF
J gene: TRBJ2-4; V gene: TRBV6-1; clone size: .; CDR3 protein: CASSEGTGSSIQYF
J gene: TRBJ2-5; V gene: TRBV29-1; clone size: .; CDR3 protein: CSGIQGMGEARYF
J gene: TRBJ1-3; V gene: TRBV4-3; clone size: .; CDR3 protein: CASSQEGYRNTLYF
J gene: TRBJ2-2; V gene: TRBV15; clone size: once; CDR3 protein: CATGRGGTEDLFF
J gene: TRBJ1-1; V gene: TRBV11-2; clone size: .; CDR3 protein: CASSLAGVGSLKTEAFF
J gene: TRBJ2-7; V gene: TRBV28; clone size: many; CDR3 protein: CASPPPDRVFHEQYF
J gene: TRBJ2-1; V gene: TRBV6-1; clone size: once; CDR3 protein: CASDEEVGGYNEQFF
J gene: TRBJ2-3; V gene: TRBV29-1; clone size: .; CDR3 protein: CNLDRTGGSDTQYF
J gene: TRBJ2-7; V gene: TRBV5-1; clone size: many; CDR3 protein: CASSLVGITSYEQYF
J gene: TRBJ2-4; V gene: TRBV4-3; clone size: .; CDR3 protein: CASSRLLARGSPGENIQYF
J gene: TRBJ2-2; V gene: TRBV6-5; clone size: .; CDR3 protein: CASSYLTGGRPGELFF
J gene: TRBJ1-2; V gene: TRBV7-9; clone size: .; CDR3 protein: CARRWDRRFHGYTF
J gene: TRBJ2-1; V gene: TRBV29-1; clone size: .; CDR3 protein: CSVEVIGVVRFF
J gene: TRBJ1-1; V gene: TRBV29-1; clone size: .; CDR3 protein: CSVVPWWGMNTEAFF
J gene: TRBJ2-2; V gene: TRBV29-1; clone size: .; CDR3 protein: CCVEITGAGEMFF
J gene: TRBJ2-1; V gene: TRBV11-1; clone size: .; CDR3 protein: CASSYSSVLSYNEQFF